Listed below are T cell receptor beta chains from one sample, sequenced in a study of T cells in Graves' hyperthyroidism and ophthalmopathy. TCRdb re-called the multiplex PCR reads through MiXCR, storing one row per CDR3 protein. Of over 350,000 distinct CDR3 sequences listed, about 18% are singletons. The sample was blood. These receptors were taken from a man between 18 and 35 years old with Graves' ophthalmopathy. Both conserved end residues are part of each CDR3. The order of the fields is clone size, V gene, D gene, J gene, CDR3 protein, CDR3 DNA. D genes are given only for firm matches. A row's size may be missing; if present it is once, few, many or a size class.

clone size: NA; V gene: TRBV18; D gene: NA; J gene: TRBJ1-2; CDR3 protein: CASSQVRDHYGYTF; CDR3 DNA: TGTGCCAGCTCACAGGTCCGGGATCACTATGGCTACACCTTC
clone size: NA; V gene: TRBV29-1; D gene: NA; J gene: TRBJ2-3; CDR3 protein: CSVSILATDTQYF; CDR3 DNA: TGCAGCGTTTCAATACTAGCCACAGATACGCAGTATTTT
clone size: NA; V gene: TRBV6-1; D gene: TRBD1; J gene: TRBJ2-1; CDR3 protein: CASTILGGRNEQFF; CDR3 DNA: TGTGCCAGCACAATTTTAGGGGGCCGAAATGAGCAGTTCTTC
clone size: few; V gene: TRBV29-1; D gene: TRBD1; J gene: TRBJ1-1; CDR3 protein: CSVDTMGQGARSTEAFF; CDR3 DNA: TGCAGCGTTGATACGATGGGACAGGGGGCTCGTAGCACTGAAGCTTTCTTT
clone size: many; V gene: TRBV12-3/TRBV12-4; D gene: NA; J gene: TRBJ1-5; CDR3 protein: CASSLVADQPQHF; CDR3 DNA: TGTGCCAGCAGTTTAGTAGCGGATCAGCCCCAGCATTTT
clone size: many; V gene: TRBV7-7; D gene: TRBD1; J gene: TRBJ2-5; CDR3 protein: CASSLGDDRAETQYF; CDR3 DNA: TGTGCTAGCAGCTTAGGGGATGACAGGGCAGAGACCCAGTACTTC
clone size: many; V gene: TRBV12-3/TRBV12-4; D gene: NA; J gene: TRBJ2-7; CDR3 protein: CASSLGTLNYEQYF; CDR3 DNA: TGTGCCAGCAGTTTAGGGACACTGAACTACGAGCAGTACTTC
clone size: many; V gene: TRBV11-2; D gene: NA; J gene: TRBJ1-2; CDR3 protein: CASSFASDYGYTF; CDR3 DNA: TGTGCCAGCAGCTTTGCCTCGGACTATGGCTACACCTTC
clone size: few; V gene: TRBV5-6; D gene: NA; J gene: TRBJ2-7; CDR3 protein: CASSARDGAEPIYEQYF; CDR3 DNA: TGTGCCAGCAGCGCCCGGGACGGGGCTGAACCAATCTACGAGCAGTACTTC
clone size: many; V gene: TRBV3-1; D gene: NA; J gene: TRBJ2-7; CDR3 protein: CASSQRAPYEQYF; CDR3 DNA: TGTGCCAGCAGCCAACGAGCCCCCTACGAGCAGTACTTC
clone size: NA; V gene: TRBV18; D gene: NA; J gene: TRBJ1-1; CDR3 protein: CASSPVPREVEAFF; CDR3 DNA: TGTGCCAGCTCACCAGTCCCCCGGGAAGTCGAAGCTTTCTTT
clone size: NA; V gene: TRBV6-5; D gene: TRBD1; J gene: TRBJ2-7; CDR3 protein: CASSYSDRYEQYF; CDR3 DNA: TGTGCCAGCAGTTACTCGGACAGGTACGAGCAGTACTTC
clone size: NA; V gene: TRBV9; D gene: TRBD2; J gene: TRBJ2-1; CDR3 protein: CASSVVASGGNEQFF; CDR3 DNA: TGTGCCAGCAGCGTAGTGGCTAGCGGTGGGAATGAGCAGTTCTTC
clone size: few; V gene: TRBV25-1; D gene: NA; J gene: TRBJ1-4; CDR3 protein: CASRSMKRLFF; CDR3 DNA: TGTGCCAGCAGATCAATGAAAAGACTGTTTTTT
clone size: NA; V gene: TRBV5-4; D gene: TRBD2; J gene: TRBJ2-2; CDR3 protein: CASSLPGRGTWTGELFF; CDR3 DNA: TGTGCCAGCAGTCTCCCGGGGCGGGGGACCTGGACCGGGGAGCTGTTTTTT
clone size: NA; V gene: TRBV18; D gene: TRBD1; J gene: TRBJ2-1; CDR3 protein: CASSPRQGVGEQFF; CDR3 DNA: TGTGCCAGCTCACCAAGACAGGGGGTCGGTGAGCAGTTCTTC
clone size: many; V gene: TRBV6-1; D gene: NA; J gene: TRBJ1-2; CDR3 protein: CASSEASWGGALGYTF; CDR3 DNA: TGTGCCAGCAGTGAAGCGAGCTGGGGGGGCGCACTTGGCTACACCTTC
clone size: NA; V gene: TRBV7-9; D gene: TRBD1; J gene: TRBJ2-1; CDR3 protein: CASSRSTGDSYNEQFF; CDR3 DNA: TGTGCCAGCAGCCGAAGCACAGGGGACTCCTACAATGAGCAGTTCTTC
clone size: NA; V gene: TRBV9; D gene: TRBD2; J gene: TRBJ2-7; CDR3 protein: CASSVTSGGWLVDEQYF; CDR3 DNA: TGTGCCAGCAGCGTAACTAGCGGGGGGTGGCTGGTCGACGAGCAGTACTTC
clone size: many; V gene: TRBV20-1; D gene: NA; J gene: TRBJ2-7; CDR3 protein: CSAVRRTDHYEQYF; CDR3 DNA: TGCAGTGCCGTTCGTCGGACGGATCACTACGAGCAGTACTTC
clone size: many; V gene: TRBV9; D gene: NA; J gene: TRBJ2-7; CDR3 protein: CASSVGQFSYEQYF; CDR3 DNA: TGTGCCAGCAGCGTAGGACAATTCTCCTACGAGCAGTACTTC
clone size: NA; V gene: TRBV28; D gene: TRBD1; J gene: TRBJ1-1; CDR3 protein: CASSQPPDRGGMNTEAFF; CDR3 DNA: TGTGCCAGCAGTCAACCGCCAGACAGGGGGGGAATGAACACTGAAGCTTTCTTT
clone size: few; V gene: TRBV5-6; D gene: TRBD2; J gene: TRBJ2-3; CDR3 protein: CASSPRRIAGRADTQYF; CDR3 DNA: TGTGCCAGCAGCCCTCGCAGGATAGCGGGGAGGGCAGATACGCAGTATTTT
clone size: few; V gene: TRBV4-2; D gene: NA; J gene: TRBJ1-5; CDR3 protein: CASSQGTGNQPQHF; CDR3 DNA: TGTGCCAGCAGCCAAGGGACCGGCAATCAGCCCCAGCATTTT
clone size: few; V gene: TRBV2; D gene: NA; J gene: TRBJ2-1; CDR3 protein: CASSPMRFF; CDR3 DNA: TGTGCCAGCAGTCCTATGAGGTTCTTC
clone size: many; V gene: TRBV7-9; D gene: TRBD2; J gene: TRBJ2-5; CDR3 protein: CASRSEAGGGQTQYF; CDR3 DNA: TGTGCCAGCCGGTCGGAGGCGGGGGGCGGGCAGACCCAGTACTTC
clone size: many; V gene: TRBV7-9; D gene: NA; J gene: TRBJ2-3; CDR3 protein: CASSPSHTQYF; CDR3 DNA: TGTGCCAGCAGCCCCTCTCATACGCAGTATTTT
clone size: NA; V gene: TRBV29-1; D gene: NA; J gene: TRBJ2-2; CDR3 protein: CSVQVQGEGGELFF; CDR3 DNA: TGCAGCGTCCAAGTCCAGGGGGAGGGCGGGGAGCTGTTTTTT
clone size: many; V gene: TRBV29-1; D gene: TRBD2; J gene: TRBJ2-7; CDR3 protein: CSTGTNPYEQYF; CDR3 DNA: TGCAGTACCGGGACTAACCCCTACGAGCAGTACTTC
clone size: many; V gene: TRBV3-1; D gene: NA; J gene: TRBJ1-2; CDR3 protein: CASSRPGADYGYTF; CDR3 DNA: TGTGCCAGCAGCCGGCCAGGGGCGGACTATGGCTACACCTTC
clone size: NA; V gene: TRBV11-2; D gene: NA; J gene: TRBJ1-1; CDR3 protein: CASSPMTGQNTEAFF; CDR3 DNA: TGTGCCAGCAGCCCAATGACAGGCCAGAACACTGAAGCTTTCTTT
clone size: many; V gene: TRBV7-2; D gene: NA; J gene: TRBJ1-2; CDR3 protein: CASSLALTNYGYTF; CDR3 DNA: TGTGCCAGCAGCTTAGCGTTGACTAACTATGGCTACACCTTC
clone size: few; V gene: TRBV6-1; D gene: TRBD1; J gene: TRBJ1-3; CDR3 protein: CASTTRQGAGNTIYF; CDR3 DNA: TGTGCCAGCACAACCCGACAGGGAGCAGGAAACACCATATATTTT
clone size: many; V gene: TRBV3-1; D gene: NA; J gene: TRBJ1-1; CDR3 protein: CASSQGVNTEAFF; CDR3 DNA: TGTGCCAGCAGCCAAGGTGTGAACACTGAAGCTTTCTTT
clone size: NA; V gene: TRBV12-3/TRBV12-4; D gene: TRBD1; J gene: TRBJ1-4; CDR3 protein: CASSHRGPANEKLFF; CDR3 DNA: TGTGCCAGCAGTCACAGGGGGCCGGCTAATGAAAAACTGTTTTTT
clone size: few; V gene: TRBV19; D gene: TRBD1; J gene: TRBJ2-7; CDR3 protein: CASRGLGEQYF; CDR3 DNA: TGTGCCAGCAGGGGGCTGGGGGAGCAGTACTTC
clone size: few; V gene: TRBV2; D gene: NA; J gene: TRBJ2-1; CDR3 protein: CASSESYRNDNEQFF; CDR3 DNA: TGTGCCAGCAGTGAATCCTACCGAAACGACAATGAGCAGTTCTTC
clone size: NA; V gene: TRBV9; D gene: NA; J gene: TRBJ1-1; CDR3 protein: CASSVGGNVDTEAFF; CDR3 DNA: TGTGCCAGCAGCGTAGGAGGGAATGTGGACACTGAAGCTTTCTTT
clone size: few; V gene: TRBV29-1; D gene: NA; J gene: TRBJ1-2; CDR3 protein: CSVEGGLGSNYGYTF; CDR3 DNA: TGCAGCGTTGAAGGGGGGCTCGGGTCCAACTATGGCTACACCTTC
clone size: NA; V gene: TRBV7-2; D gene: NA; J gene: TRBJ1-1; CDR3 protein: CASSPFNGRSEAFF; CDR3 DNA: TGTGCCAGCAGCCCATTTAATGGGCGGAGTGAAGCTTTCTTT
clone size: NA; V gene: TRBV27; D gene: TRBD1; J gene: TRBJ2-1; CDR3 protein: CASSSGGSPSDEQFF; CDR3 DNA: TGTGCCAGCAGTTCAGGGGGTTCTCCTTCGGATGAGCAGTTCTTC
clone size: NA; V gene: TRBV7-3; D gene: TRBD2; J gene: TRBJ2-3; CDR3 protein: CASSYGGGAYDTQYF; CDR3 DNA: TGTGCCAGCAGTTACGGCGGGGGGGCCTATGATACGCAGTATTTT
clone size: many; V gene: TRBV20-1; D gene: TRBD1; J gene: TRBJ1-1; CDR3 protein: CSATGGRDTEAFF; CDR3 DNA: TGCAGTGCTACAGGGGGCAGGGACACTGAAGCTTTCTTT
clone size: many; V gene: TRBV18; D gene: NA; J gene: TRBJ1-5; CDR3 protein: CASSPVREGQPQHF; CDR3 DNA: TGTGCCAGCTCACCAGTCAGGGAGGGGCAGCCCCAGCATTTT
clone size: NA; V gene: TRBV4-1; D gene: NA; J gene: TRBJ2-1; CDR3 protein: CASSQDQAGQYNEQFF; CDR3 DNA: TGCGCCAGCAGCCAAGATCAGGCGGGACAGTACAATGAGCAGTTCTTC
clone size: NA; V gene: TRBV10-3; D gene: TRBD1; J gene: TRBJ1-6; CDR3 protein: CAISEGTGNSPLHF; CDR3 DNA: TGTGCCATCAGTGAGGGGACAGGGAATTCACCCCTCCACTTT
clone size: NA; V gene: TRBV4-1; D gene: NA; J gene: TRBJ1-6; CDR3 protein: CASSQEGRLQQRGGYNSPLHF; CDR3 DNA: TGCGCCAGCAGCCAAGAGGGCAGGTTGCAACAGCGAGGCGGTTATAATTCACCCCTCCACTTT
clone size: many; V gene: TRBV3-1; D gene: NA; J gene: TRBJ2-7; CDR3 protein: CASSQGQEQYF; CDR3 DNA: TGTGCCAGCAGCCAAGGACAGGAACAGTACTTC